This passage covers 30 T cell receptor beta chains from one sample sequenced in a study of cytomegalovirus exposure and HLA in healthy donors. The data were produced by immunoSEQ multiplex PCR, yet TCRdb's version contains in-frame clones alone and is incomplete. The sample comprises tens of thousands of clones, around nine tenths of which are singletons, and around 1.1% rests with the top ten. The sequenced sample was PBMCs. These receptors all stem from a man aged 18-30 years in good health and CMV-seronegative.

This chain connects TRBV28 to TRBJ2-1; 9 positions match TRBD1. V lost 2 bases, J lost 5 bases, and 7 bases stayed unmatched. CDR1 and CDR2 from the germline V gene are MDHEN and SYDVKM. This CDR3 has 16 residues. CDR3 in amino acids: CASSLGHRGPNNEQFF. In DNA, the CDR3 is TGTGCCAGCAGTTTAGGCCACAGGGGGCCTAACAATGAGCAGTTCTTC.

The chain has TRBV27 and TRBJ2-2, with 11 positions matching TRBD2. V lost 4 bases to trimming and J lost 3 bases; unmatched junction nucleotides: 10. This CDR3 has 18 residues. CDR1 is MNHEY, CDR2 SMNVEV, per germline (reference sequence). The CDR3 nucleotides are TGTGCCAGCAGTTCCCGGGGTAGCGGGAGGGCCGACACCGGGGAGCTGTTTTTT. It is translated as CASSSRGSGRADTGELFF.

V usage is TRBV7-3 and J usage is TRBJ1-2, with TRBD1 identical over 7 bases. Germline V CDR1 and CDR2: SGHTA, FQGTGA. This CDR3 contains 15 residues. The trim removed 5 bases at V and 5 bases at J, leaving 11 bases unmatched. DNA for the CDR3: TGTGCCAGCAGCGCGGAGCCGGGACAGATTTATGGCTACACCTTC. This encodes CASSAEPGQIYGYTF.

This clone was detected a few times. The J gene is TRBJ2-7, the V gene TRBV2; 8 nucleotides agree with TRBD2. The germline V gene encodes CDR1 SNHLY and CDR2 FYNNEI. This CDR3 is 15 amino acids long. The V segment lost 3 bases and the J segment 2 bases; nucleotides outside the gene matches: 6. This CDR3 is CASSDGVAGPYEQYF. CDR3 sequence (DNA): TGTGCCAGCAGTGATGGGGTAGCGGGGCCCTACGAGCAGTACTTC.

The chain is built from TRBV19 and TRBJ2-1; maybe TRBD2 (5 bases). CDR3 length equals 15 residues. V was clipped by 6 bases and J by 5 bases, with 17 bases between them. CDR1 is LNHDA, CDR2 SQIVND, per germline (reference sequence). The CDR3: CASRAEGVGHNEQFF. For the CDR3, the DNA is TGTGCCAGTAGAGCTGAGGGAGTAGGGCACAATGAGCAGTTCTTC.

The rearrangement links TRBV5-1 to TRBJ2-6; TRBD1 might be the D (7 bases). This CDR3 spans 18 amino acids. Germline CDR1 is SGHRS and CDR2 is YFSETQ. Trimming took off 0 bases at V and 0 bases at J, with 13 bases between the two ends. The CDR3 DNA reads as TGCGCCAGCAGCTTGGGCGGGACAGACGACTCTGGGGCCAACGTCCTGACTTTC. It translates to CASSLGGTDDSGANVLTF.

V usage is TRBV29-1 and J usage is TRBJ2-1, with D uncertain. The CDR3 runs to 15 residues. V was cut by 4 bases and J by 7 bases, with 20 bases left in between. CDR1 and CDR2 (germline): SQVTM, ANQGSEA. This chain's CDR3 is CSVGLRLRRGNEQFF. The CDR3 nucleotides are TGCAGCGTTGGTTTGCGGTTGCGCCGTGGGAATGAGCAGTTCTTC.

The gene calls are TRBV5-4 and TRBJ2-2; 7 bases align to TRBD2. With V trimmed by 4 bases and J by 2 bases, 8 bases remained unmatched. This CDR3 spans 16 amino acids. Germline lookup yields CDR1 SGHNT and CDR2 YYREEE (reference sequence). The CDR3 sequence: CASSPRGGINTGELFF. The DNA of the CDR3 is TGTGCCAGCAGCCCCCGCGGGGGAATAAACACCGGGGAGCTGTTTTTT.

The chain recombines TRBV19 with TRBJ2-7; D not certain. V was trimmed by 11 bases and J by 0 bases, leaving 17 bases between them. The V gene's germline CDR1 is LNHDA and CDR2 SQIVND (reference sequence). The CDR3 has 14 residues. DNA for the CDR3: TGTGCCTCTAACCCCTCCTTTAGCTCCTACGAGCAGTACTTC. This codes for CASNPSFSSYEQYF.

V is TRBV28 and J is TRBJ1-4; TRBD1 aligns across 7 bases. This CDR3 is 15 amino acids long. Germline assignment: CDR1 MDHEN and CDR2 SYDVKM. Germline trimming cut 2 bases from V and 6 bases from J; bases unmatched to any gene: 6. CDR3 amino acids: CASSLPRGTYEKLFF. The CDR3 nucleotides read TGTGCCAGCAGTTTACCCAGGGGGACGTATGAAAAACTGTTTTTT.

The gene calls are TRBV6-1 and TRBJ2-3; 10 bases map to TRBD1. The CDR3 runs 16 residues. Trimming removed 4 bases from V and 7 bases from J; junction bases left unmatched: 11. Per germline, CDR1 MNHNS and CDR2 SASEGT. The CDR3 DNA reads TGTGCCAGCAGTGTCAAGGACAGGGGGAGGTTGAATACGCAGTATTTT. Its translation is CASSVKDRGRLNTQYF.

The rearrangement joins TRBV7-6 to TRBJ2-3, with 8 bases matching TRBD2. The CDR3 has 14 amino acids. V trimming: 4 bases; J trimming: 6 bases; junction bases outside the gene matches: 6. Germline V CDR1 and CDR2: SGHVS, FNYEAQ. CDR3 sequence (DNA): TGTGCCAGCAGCTGGACGGGGGGGCGGGATACGCAGTATTTT. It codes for CASSWTGGRDTQYF.

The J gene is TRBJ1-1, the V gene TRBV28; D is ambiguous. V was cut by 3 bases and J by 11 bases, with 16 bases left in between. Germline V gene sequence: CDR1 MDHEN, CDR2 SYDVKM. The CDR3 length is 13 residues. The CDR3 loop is CASSFTASTIAFF. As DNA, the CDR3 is TGTGCCAGCAGTTTTACGGCAAGTACTATCGCTTTCTTT. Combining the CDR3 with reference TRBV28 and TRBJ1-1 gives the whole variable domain DVKVTQSSRYLVKRTGEKVFLECVQDMDHENMFWYRQDPGLGLRLIYFSYDVKMKEKGDIPEGYSVSREKKERFSLILESASTNQTSMYLCASSFTASTIAFFGQGTRLTVV.

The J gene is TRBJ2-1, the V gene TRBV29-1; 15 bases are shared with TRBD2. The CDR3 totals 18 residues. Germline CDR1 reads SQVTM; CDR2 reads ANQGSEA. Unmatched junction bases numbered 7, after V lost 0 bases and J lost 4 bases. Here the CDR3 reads CSVEEAPGTSGGYNEQFF. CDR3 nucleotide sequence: TGCAGCGTTGAAGAGGCTCCTGGGACTAGCGGGGGGTACAATGAGCAGTTCTTC.

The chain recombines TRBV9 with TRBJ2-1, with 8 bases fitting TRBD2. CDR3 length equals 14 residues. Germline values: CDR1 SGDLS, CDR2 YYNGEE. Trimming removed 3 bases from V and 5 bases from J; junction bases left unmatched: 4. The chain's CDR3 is CASSAGLADNEQFF. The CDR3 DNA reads TGTGCCAGCAGCGCCGGACTAGCAGACAATGAGCAGTTCTTC.

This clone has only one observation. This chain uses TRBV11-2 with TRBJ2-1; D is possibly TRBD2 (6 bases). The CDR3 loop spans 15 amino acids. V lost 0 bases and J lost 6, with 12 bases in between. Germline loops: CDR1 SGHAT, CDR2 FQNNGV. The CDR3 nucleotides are TGTGCCAGCAGCTTAGATCGCCAGCGGGTCAATGAGCAGTTCTTC. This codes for CASSLDRQRVNEQFF.

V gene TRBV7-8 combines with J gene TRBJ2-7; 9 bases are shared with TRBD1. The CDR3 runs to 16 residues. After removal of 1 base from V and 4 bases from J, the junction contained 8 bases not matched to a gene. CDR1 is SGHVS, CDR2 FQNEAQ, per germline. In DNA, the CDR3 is TGTGCCAGCAGCTTAGGTGCGCTGGGACAGGGTTACGAGCAGTACTTC. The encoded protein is CASSLGALGQGYEQYF.

The CDR3 loop is CSVELVAGVPPREQFF. The CDR3 DNA reads as TGCAGCGTTGAATTGGTAGCGGGAGTCCCGCCCCGTGAGCAGTTCTTC. The chain uses TRBV29-1 and TRBJ2-1, with 9 bases fitting TRBD2. The CDR3 has 16 residues. With V trimmed by 2 bases and J by 9 bases, 14 bases remained unmatched. Germline CDR1 SQVTM, CDR2 ANQGSEA.

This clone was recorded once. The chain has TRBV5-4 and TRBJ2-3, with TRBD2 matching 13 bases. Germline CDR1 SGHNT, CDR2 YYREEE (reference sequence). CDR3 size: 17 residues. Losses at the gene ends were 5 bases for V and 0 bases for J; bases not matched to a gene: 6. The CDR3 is CASSRGLAGPSTDTQYF. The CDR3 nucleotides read TGTGCCAGCAGTAGGGGACTAGCGGGACCCAGCACAGATACGCAGTATTTT.

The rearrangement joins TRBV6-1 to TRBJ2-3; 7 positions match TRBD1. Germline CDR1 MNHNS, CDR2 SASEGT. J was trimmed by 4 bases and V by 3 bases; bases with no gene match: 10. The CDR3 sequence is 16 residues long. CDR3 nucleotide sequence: TGTGCCAGCAGTGACGGACAGGTGATCTCCGCAGATACGCAGTATTTT. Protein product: CASSDGQVISADTQYF.

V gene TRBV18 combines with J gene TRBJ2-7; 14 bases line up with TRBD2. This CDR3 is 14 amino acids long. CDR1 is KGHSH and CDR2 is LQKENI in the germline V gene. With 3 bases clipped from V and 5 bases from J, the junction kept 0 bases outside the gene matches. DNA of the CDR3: TGTGCCAGCTCACCGGGACTAGCGGGAGACGAGCAGTACTTC. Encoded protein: CASSPGLAGDEQYF.

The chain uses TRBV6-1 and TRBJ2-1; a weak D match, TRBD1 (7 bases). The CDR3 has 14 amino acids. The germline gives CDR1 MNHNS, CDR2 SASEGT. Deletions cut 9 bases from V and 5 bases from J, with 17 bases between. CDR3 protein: CASRRGQIDNEQFF. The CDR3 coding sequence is TGTGCCAGTCGGAGGGGACAGATCGACAATGAGCAGTTCTTC.

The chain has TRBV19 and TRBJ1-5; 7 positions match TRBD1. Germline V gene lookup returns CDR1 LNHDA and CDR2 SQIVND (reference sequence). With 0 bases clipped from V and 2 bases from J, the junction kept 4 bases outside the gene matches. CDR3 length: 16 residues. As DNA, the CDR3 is TGTGCCAGTAGTATAGAAGCGCAGGGGGGCAATCAGCCCCAGCATTTT. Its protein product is CASSIEAQGGNQPQHF.

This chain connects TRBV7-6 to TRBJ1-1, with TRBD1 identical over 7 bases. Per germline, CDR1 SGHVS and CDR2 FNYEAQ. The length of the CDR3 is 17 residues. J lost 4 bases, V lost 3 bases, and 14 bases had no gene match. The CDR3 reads CASSLGAGTEYVTEAFF. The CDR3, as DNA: TGTGCCAGCAGCTTGGGAGCCGGGACAGAATACGTCACTGAAGCTTTCTTT.

CDR3 sequence: CASSQGLGNTDTQYF. The CDR3 nucleotides are TGCGCCAGCAGCCAAGGACTAGGAAACACAGATACGCAGTATTTT. J is TRBJ2-3 and V is TRBV4-3; TRBD2 might be the D (6 bases). The CDR3 spans 15 residues. V lost 1 base, J lost 2 bases, and 10 bases lay in between. Per the germline V gene, CDR1 is LGHNA and CDR2 is YSLEER.

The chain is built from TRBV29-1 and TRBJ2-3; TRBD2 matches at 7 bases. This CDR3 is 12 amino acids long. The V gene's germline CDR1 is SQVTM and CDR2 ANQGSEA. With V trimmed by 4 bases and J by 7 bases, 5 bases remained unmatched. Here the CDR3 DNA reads TGCAGCGTTGGTCTCGGGGGGAATACGCAGTATTTT. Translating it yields CSVGLGGNTQYF.

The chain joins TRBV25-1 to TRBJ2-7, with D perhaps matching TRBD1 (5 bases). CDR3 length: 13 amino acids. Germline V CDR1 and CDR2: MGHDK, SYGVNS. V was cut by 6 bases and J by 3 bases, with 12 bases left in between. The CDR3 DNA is TGTGCCAGCAGAGACAGACATAACTACGAGCAGTACTTC. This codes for CASRDRHNYEQYF.

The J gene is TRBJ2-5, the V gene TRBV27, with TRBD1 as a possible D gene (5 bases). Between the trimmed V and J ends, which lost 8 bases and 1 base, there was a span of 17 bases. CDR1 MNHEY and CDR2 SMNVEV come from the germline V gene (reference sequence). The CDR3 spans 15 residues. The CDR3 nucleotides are TGTGCCAGCCTTAAAGTCGACAGAACCCAAGAGACCCAGTACTTC. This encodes CASLKVDRTQETQYF.

The CDR3 sequence is CAISESPNDRGLLSLETQYF. CDR3 in DNA: TGTGCCATCAGTGAGTCCCCGAACGACAGGGGCCTTTTATCACTAGAGACCCAGTACTTC. The rearrangement links TRBV10-3 to TRBJ2-5, with 8 bases identical to TRBD1. Germline assignment: CDR1 ENHRY and CDR2 SYGVKD. V was pared by 0 bases and J by 4 bases, with 19 bases of the junction left unmatched. The length of the CDR3 is 20 residues.

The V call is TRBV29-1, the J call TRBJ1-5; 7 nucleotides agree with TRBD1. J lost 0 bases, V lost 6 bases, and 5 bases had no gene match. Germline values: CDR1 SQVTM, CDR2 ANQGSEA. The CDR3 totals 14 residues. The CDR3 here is CSVGTAYSNQPQHF. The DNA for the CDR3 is TGCAGCGTCGGGACAGCTTATAGCAATCAGCCCCAGCATTTT. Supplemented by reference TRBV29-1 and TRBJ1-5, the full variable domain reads SAVISQKPSRDICQRGTSLTIQCQVDSQVTMMFWYRQQPGQSLTLIATANQGSEATYESGFVIDKFPISRPNLTFSTLTVSNMSPEDSSIYLCSVGTAYSNQPQHFGDGTRLSIL.